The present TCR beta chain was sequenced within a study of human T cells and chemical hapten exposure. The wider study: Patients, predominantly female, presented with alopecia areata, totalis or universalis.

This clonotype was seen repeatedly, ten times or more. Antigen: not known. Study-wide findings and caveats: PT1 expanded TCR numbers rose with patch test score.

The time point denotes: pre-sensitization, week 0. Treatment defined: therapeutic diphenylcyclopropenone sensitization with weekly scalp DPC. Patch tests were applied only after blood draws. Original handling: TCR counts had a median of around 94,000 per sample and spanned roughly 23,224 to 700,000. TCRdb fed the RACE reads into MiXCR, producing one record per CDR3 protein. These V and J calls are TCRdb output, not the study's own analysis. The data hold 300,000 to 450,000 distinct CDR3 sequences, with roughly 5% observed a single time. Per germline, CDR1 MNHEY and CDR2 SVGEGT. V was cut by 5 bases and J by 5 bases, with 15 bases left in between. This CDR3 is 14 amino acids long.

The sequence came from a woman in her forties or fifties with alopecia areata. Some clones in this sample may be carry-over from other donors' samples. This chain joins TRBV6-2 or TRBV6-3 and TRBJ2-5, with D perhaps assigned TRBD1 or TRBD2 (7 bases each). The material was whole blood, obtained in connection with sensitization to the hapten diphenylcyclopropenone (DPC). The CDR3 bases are TGTGCCAGCAGTCCGCGACAGGGAGGGGAGACCCAGTACTTC. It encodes CASSPRQGGETQYF.